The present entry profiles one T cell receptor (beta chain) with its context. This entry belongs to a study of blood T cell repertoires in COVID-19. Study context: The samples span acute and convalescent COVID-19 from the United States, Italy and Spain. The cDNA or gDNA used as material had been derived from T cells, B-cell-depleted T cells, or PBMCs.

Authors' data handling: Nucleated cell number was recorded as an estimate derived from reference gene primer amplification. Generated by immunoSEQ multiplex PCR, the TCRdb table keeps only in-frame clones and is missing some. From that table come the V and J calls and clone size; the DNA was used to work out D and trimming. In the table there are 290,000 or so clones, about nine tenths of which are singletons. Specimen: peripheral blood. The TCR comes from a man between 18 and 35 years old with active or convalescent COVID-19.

The CDR3 region is CSASGMITSGKSTDTQYF. In DNA, the CDR3 is TGCAGTGCTAGTGGGATGATAACTAGCGGTAAAAGCACAGATACGCAGTATTTT. The chain recombines TRBV20-1 with TRBJ2-3, with 8 bases aligning to TRBD2. V trimming: 3 bases; J trimming: 0 bases; junction bases outside the gene matches: 14. The length of the CDR3 is 18 residues. Looked up from germline, CDR1 is DFQATT and CDR2 is SNEGSKA (reference sequence).